This T cell receptor (beta chain) originates from a study of shared T cell receptors in the human thymus. Trimming removed 5 bases at V and 0 bases at J, with 13 bases between. The CDR3 is made up of 15 amino acids. The germline V gene has CDR1 SGHTA and CDR2 FQGNSA. Measured with immunoSEQ multiplex PCR; TCRdb has only the in-frame clones, and not every one. The sample has hundreds of thousands of clones, roughly 85% seen once. This same sample was also part of a study on human thymus T cells.

This receptor was taken from a girl under three years old with a congenital heart defect. V gene TRBV7-2 combines with J gene TRBJ2-5; no definite D call. Sample: thymocytes. The CDR3 nucleotides read TGTGCCAGCAGCCCGGCCAGGTGGTACCAAGAGACCCAGTACTTC. Protein product: CASSPARWYQETQYF.